The 7 T cell receptor beta chains below come from one sample, sequenced in a study of blood T cell repertoires in COVID-19. Clones were sequenced by immunoSEQ multiplex PCR, and TCRdb holds only the in-frame ones, with some missing. Of a few hundred thousand clones in the sample, more than 75% are singletons; the top ten hold under 9%. The sample was peripheral blood. The receptor source for this set is an older woman with active or convalescent COVID-19.

V and J are TRBV6-5 and TRBJ1-2, with D possibly being TRBD1 (5 bases). With 11 bases removed from V and 0 bases from J, the gap between germline ends came to 13 bases. CDR3 size: 13 residues. Germline V lookup: CDR1 MNHEY, CDR2 SVGAGI. The CDR3: CASRGRSNYGYTF. The CDR3 nucleotides read TGTGCCTCTCGGGGGAGGTCTAACTATGGCTACACCTTC.

The chain employs TRBV6-5 and TRBJ2-1, with TRBD2 identical over 7 bases. Germline V gene sequence: CDR1 MNHEY, CDR2 SVGAGI. After removal of 10 bases from V and 9 bases from J, the junction contained 15 bases not matched to a gene. The CDR3 length is 14 residues. The CDR3 bases are TGTGCCACCACCGGGGAGGGAAGAAGTGGTGAGCAGTTCTTC. Translated, it gives CATTGEGRSGEQFF.

The chain links TRBV7-9 to TRBJ2-7; D remains ambiguous. The germline gives CDR1 SEHNR, CDR2 FQNEAQ (reference sequence). V lost 0 bases and J 2 bases, leaving 8 bases between the germline ends. The CDR3 is 14 residues long. The CDR3 region is CASSLAATTYEQYF. The CDR3 DNA reads TGTGCCAGCAGCTTAGCGGCAACCACCTACGAGCAGTACTTC.

CDR3 sequence reads: CATSRNPNQVRSGNTIYF. As DNA, the CDR3 is TGTGCCACCAGCCGCAATCCAAACCAGGTTCGCTCTGGAAACACCATATATTTT. This chain connects TRBV15 to TRBJ1-3; D unclear. Per the germline V gene, CDR1 is LNHNV and CDR2 is YYDKDF (reference sequence). This CDR3 contains 18 residues. V was pared by 5 bases and J by 0 bases, with 20 bases between.

The gene calls are TRBV5-1 and TRBJ2-7; TRBD1 might be the D (5 bases). The V end was cut by 1 base, the J end by 3 bases, with 11 bases between. The CDR3 sequence is 14 residues long. Germline loops: CDR1 SGHRS, CDR2 YFSETQ. The CDR3 coding sequence is TGCGCCAGCAGCTTGTTTCTGACAGTCTACGAGCAGTACTTC. Translating gives CASSLFLTVYEQYF.

The V and J genes are TRBV4-2 and TRBJ1-2, with a tentative D call TRBD1 (6 bases). Trimming took off 0 bases at V and 0 bases at J, with 14 bases between the two ends. Per germline, CDR1 LGHNA and CDR2 YNFKEQ. This CDR3 is 17 amino acids long. The CDR3 DNA sequence: TGTGCCAGCAGCCAAGAAGGACAGCCAAGGTCTAACTATGGCTACACCTTC. Protein: CASSQEGQPRSNYGYTF.

This clone was recorded once. The rearrangement links TRBV3-1 (or the pseudogene TRBV3-2) to TRBJ2-3; 10 bases are a match to TRBD2. This CDR3 has 17 amino acids. J lost 2 bases, V lost 1 base, and 6 bases had no gene match. Germline-derived CDR1 and CDR2 are LGHDT and YNNKEL (reference sequence). CDR3 sequence: CASSQAPGLAYTDTQYF. In DNA, the CDR3 is TGTGCCAGCAGCCAAGCACCGGGACTAGCGTACACAGATACGCAGTATTTT.